These 29 T cell receptor beta chains were sequenced from one sample in a study of shared clonotypes between healthy human individuals. Here immunoSEQ multiplex PCR was the method, and the copy in TCRdb shows in-frame clones only, minus some. The repertoire holds about 110,000 clones, with about 70% as singletons. What was sequenced was memory CD8+ T cells sorted from blood. This sample's subset: CD45RO+ cells pooled with CCR7-negative TemRA cells. These receptors were taken from a woman in her twenties or thirties in good health.

At least ten counts were recorded for this clone. DNA of the CDR3: TGTGCCAGCAGCGCAGCCTCTGGGGCCAACGTCCTGACTTTC. Residues: CASSAASGANVLTF. V is TRBV9 and J is TRBJ2-6; D uncertain. Germline V CDR1 and CDR2: SGDLS, YYNGEE. The CDR3 covers 14 residues. Trimming took off 3 bases at V and 0 bases at J, with 4 bases between the two ends.

V gene TRBV28 combines with J gene TRBJ2-7, with a possible D match to TRBD2 (6 bases). This CDR3 has 15 residues. Germline-derived CDR1 and CDR2 are MDHEN and SYDVKM. V was clipped by 2 bases and J by 6 bases, with 17 bases between them. For the CDR3, the DNA is TGTGCCAGCAGTTTAAATATTTGGGGGGTAGGCGAGCAGTACTTC. It specifies CASSLNIWGVGEQYF.

This chain links TRBV11-1 with TRBJ2-7; D is perhaps TRBD2 (5 bases). V was pared by 5 bases and J by 0 bases, with 11 bases between. The germline V gene encodes CDR1 SGHAT and CDR2 FQDESV (reference sequence). This CDR3 contains 14 residues. Written as DNA, the CDR3 is TGTGCCAGCAGCCCTAGGAGGAGCTCCTACGAGCAGTACTTC. Protein product: CASSPRRSSYEQYF.

This chain joins TRBV5-3 and TRBJ1-1, with D possibly matching TRBD1 (6 bases). TRBV5-3 is an ORF; its function is uncertain. This CDR3 comprises 12 residues. The V end was cut by 3 bases, the J end by 5 bases, with 8 bases between. CDR3 nucleotide sequence: TGTGCCAGAAGCTCAGGGGAAACTGAAGCTTTCTTT. It codes for CARSSGETEAFF.

This clone has ten or more counts. The DNA of the CDR3 is TGTGCAAGTCGCTTAGTCAGGAGCTACTACGAGCAGTACTTC. Its protein is CASRLVRSYYEQYF. The chain couples TRBV12-2 to TRBJ2-7. TRBV12-2 is given as a pseudogene. This CDR3 has 14 residues.

The chain uses TRBV29-1 and TRBJ2-2, with 10 bases aligning to TRBD2. CDR1 and CDR2 from the germline V gene are SQVTM and ANQGSEA. J lost 3 bases, V lost 5 bases, and 3 bases had no gene match. This CDR3 contains 14 residues. The CDR3 spells CSVSGTSDTGELFF. The CDR3 DNA follows: TGCAGCGTTTCCGGGACTAGCGACACCGGGGAGCTGTTTTTT.

The chain links TRBV5-1 to TRBJ2-7; the match to TRBD1 covers 8 bases. After removal of 4 bases from V and 2 bases from J, the junction contained 5 bases not matched to a gene. The CDR3 sequence is 14 residues long. Per germline, CDR1 SGHRS and CDR2 YFSETQ. CDR3 sequence (DNA): TGCGCCAGCAGCAGAGGACAGGGTGCCTACGAGCAGTACTTC. Translation gives CASSRGQGAYEQYF.

V gene TRBV19 combines with J gene TRBJ2-7; D unresolved. The germline CDR1 and CDR2 sequences are LNHDA and SQIVND (reference sequence). The CDR3 is made up of 16 amino acids. The V gene lost 2 bases and the J gene lost 4 bases, with 18 bases spanning the gap. The CDR3 is CASSISSDGSRYEQYF. The CDR3 region has the DNA TGTGCCAGTAGTATATCTTCCGACGGATCTAGGTACGAGCAGTACTTC.

The chain uses TRBV4-1 and TRBJ2-1; TRBD1 matches at 9 bases. In germline, CDR1 is MGHRA, CDR2 YSYEKL. This CDR3 is built from 17 residues. Germline trimming cut 3 bases from V and 8 bases from J; bases unmatched to any gene: 14. The CDR3 loop reads CASSQNARDRVTYEQFF. As DNA, the CDR3 is TGCGCCAGCAGCCAGAACGCGAGGGACAGGGTTACTTATGAGCAGTTCTTC.

The sample holds one count of this clone. The CDR3 DNA is TGTGCCAGCAGCGTAGGGTACCAAGAGACCCAGTACTTC. As protein: CASSVGYQETQYF. This chain joins TRBV9 and TRBJ2-5; no reliable D call. CDR3 size: 13 residues. CDR1 SGDLS and CDR2 YYNGEE come from the germline V gene. V was cut by 0 bases and J by 0 bases, with 3 bases left in between.

This rearrangement joins TRBV10-1 to TRBJ2-3; D may match TRBD1 or TRBD2 (5 bases each). The CDR3 loop spans 13 amino acids. V dropped 4 bases and J dropped 7 bases, with 12 bases sitting between them. Germline CDR1 WNHNN, CDR2 SYGVQD (reference sequence). Here the CDR3 DNA reads TGCGCCAGCAGTGGACGGTGGGGGAATACGCAGTATTTT. It is translated as CASSGRWGNTQYF.

The chain uses TRBV19 and TRBJ1-2, with D possibly being TRBD1 (6 bases). Trimming shortened V by 4 bases and J by 8 bases, and 23 bases separated the two germline ends. From germline, CDR1 is LNHDA and CDR2 SQIVND (reference sequence). The CDR3 sequence is 16 residues long. In DNA, the CDR3 is TGTGCCAGTAGTAGGGGAAGCAAGGACAGTATAAGCGGCTACACCTTC. Translation gives CASSRGSKDSISGYTF.

V gene TRBV4-1 combines with J gene TRBJ2-1, with TRBD2 identical over 7 bases. This CDR3 spans 19 amino acids. Germline V gene sequence: CDR1 MGHRA, CDR2 YSYEKL. J lost 2 bases, V lost 0 bases, and 13 bases had no gene match. CDR3 in DNA: TGCGCCAGCAGCCAAGATCGGGTGTCCAGCGGGGCTACCTACAATGAGCAGTTCTTC. Translating gives CASSQDRVSSGATYNEQFF.

This chain links TRBV6-1 with TRBJ2-3; 8 bases match TRBD2. The CDR3 sequence is 14 residues long. Trimming at V came to 3 bases and at J to 4 bases, leaving 3 bases not matched to a gene. Germline values: CDR1 MNHNS, CDR2 SASEGT. In DNA form, the CDR3 reads TGTGCCAGCAGTGACCAAGCGGGAGCAGATACGCAGTATTTT. It is translated as CASSDQAGADTQYF.

This clone came up once. The chain links TRBV27 to TRBJ2-7; maybe TRBD1 (5 bases). Per the germline V gene, CDR1 is MNHEY and CDR2 is SMNVEV (reference sequence). The CDR3 consists of 14 residues. V was shortened by 2 bases and J by 0 bases, with 8 bases between the two germline ends. The CDR3: CASSLLRASYEQYF. The CDR3 bases are TGTGCCAGCAGTTTACTCAGGGCCTCCTACGAGCAGTACTTC.

This sequence joins TRBV9 and TRBJ2-7; 12 bases fit TRBD1. The junction had 8 bases not matched to a gene; V was cut back by 4 bases and J by 3 bases. The CDR3 has 16 residues. Germline CDR1 is SGDLS and CDR2 is YYNGEE. The CDR3 nucleotides read TGTGCCAGCAGCCCGGGGACAGGGGGCAGGGGCTACGAGCAGTACTTC. Encoded protein: CASSPGTGGRGYEQYF.

The chain combines TRBV7-9 with TRBJ1-1; 8 bases fit TRBD1. CDR1 SEHNR and CDR2 FQNEAQ come from the germline V gene (reference sequence). Trimming took 1 base from V and 4 from J; bases not matched to a gene: 8. This CDR3 comprises 16 residues. CDR3 amino acids: CASSLVRGRRGTEAFF. Here the CDR3 DNA reads TGTGCCAGCAGCTTAGTCAGGGGGCGAAGAGGCACTGAAGCTTTCTTT.

This clone was detected a few times. The J gene is TRBJ2-7, the V gene TRBV9; perhaps TRBD1 as D (6 bases). Germline V lookup: CDR1 SGDLS, CDR2 YYNGEE. This CDR3 has 15 amino acids. V gave up 4 bases and J gave up 0 bases, with 14 bases separating them. For the CDR3, the DNA is TGTGCCAGCAGCCATCGGACAGCATCCTCCTACGAGCAGTACTTC. As protein: CASSHRTASSYEQYF.

This clone was detected only a few times. The chain has TRBV9 and TRBJ1-4, with a weak D call TRBD1 (6 bases). CDR1 is SGDLS and CDR2 is YYNGEE in the germline V gene. V was pared by 3 bases and J by 8 bases, with 14 bases between. This CDR3 comprises 14 residues. In DNA, the CDR3 is TGTGCCAGCAGCGATGGCGGGGGGCTCGAAAAACTGTTTTTT. Translation: CASSDGGGLEKLFF.

The gene calls are TRBV25-1 and TRBJ2-1, with 14 positions matching TRBD2. The CDR3 covers 16 residues. The J segment lost 7 bases and the V segment lost 8 bases, leaving 10 bases of the junction unmatched. Germline CDR1 reads MGHDK; CDR2 reads SYGVNS. The CDR3 loop reads CASLGGGTSGRNEQFF. The CDR3 nucleotides read TGTGCCAGCCTGGGGGGCGGGACTAGCGGGAGAAATGAGCAGTTCTTC.

The chain employs TRBV28 and TRBJ2-5; 7 bases fit TRBD2. The V gene's germline CDR1 is MDHEN and CDR2 SYDVKM. This CDR3 is built from 16 residues. Unmatched junction bases numbered 17, after V lost 6 bases and J lost 7 bases. The CDR3 DNA reads as TGTGCCAGCAGGTTGGCGCTAGCGGCCCCGGCGGGGACCCAGTACTTC. It specifies CASRLALAAPAGTQYF.

This clone was counted only a few times. The chain employs TRBV7-2 and TRBJ2-1, with 7 bases lining up with TRBD1. The trim removed 5 bases at V and 0 bases at J, leaving 4 bases unmatched. Germline values: CDR1 SGHTA, CDR2 FQGNSA. This CDR3 contains 15 residues. The CDR3 coding sequence is TGTGCCAGCAGCCAATACAGGGGCTCCTACAATGAGCAGTTCTTC. It is translated as CASSQYRGSYNEQFF.

The rearrangement joins TRBV13 to TRBJ2-3, with TRBD2 matching over 13 bases. Germline CDR1 is PRHDT and CDR2 is FYEKMQ (reference sequence). The length of the CDR3 is 15 residues. The V segment lost 4 bases and the J segment 6 bases; nucleotides outside the gene matches: 4. The CDR3 here is CASSSGLAGRDTQYF. In nucleotides, the CDR3 is TGTGCCAGCAGCTCGGGACTAGCGGGAAGGGATACGCAGTATTTT.

Only a few counts were recorded for this clone. The chain uses TRBV6-6 and TRBJ2-7; 9 bases fit TRBD1. The J segment lost 0 bases and the V segment lost 4 bases, leaving 7 bases of the junction unmatched. The germline gives CDR1 MNHNY, CDR2 SVGAGI (reference sequence). This CDR3 has 16 residues. In DNA, the CDR3 is TGTGCCAGCAGTTCCGGCACAGGGGGCGGCTCCTACGAGCAGTACTTC. Translating it yields CASSSGTGGGSYEQYF.

The chain is built from TRBV5-6 and TRBJ2-1; 7 bases match TRBD1. Trimming removed 2 bases from V and 2 bases from J; junction bases left unmatched: 10. The germline V gene has CDR1 SGHDT and CDR2 YYEEEE. This CDR3 region has 17 residues. The CDR3 spells CASSFSRQGRPYNEQFF. CDR3 DNA: TGTGCCAGCAGCTTTTCCCGACAGGGCCGACCCTACAATGAGCAGTTCTTC.

In its sample, this clone was seen a few times. V is TRBV7-9 and J is TRBJ2-7; D call uncertain. Per the germline V gene, CDR1 is SEHNR and CDR2 is FQNEAQ (reference sequence). V gave up 8 bases and J gave up 4 bases, with 12 bases separating them. The CDR3 runs 12 residues. This CDR3 is CASARVSYEQYF. The DNA for the CDR3 is TGTGCCAGCGCCCGAGTCTCGTACGAGCAGTACTTC.

V and J are TRBV4-1 and TRBJ1-1; no clear D gene. V lost 0 bases and J 1 base, leaving 9 bases between the germline ends. CDR1 is MGHRA and CDR2 is YSYEKL in the germline V gene. This CDR3 has 15 amino acids. CDR3 bases: TGCGCCAGCAGCCAAGAAACAGAAAAGAACACTGAAGCTTTCTTT. It codes for CASSQETEKNTEAFF.

This chain uses TRBV6-1 with TRBJ2-7; 8 nucleotides align to TRBD1. This CDR3 contains 16 residues. Germline lookup yields CDR1 MNHNS and CDR2 SASEGT. The J segment lost 0 bases and the V segment lost 3 bases, leaving 7 bases of the junction unmatched. The chain's CDR3 is CASSEGRQGPSYEQYF. The CDR3 bases are TGTGCCAGCAGTGAGGGTCGACAGGGGCCCTCCTACGAGCAGTACTTC.

The V and J genes are TRBV7-6 and TRBJ2-7, with D perhaps TRBD1 (6 bases). The V gene lost 2 bases and the J gene lost 5 bases, with 13 bases spanning the gap. This CDR3 has 14 amino acids. Germline CDR1 reads SGHVS; CDR2 reads FNYEAQ. The CDR3 DNA reads as TGTGCCAGCAGCTTACCCGAGGGGGTTCACGAGCAGTACTTC. This codes for CASSLPEGVHEQYF. Looking up the rest from reference TRBV7-6 and TRBJ2-7 gives the full variable domain: GAGVSQSPRYKVTKRGQDVALRCDPISGHVSLYWYRQALGQGPEFLTYFNYEAQQDKSGLPNDRFSAERPEGSISTLTIQRTEQRDSAMYRCASSLPEGVHEQYFGPGTRLTVT.